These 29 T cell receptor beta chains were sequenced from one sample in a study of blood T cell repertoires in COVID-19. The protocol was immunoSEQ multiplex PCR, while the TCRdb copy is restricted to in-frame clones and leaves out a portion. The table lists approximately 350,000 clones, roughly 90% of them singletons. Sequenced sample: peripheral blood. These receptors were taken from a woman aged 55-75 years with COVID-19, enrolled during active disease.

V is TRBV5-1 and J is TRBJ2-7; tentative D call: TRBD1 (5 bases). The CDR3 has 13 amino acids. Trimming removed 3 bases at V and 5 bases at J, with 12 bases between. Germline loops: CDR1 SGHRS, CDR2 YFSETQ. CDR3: CASSYGHNNEQYF. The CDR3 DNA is TGCGCCAGCAGCTACGGACATAACAACGAGCAGTACTTC.

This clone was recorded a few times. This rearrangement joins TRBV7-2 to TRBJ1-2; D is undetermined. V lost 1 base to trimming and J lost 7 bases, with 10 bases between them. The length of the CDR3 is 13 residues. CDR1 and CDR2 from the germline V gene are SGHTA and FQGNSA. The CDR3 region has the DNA TGTGCCAGCAGCTTAGACGGTTTGCGTGGCTACACCTTC. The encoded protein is CASSLDGLRGYTF.

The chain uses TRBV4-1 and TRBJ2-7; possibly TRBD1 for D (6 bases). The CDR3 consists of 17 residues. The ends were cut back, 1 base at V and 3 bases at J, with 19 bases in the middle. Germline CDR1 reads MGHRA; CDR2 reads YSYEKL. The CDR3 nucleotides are TGCGCCAGCAGCCAAGTATCCTTCGGACAGAACTTCTACGAGCAGTACTTC. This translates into CASSQVSFGQNFYEQYF.

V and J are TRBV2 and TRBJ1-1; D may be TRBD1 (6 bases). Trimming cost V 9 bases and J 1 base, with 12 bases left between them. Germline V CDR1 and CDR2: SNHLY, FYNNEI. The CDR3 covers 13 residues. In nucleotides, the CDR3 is TGTGCCAGTTCCCGGGACAAGAACACTGAAGCTTTCTTT. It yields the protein CASSRDKNTEAFF.

CDR3 loop: CASSWAGGPYNEQFF. The DNA for the CDR3 is TGTGCCAGCAGCTGGGCGGGGGGGCCGTACAATGAGCAGTTCTTC. The rearrangement uses TRBV7-2 and TRBJ2-1; 9 bases map to TRBD2. Germline V gene data show CDR1 as SGHTA and CDR2 as FQGNSA. The CDR3 loop spans 15 amino acids. Trimming removed 4 bases from V and 4 bases from J; junction bases left unmatched: 5.

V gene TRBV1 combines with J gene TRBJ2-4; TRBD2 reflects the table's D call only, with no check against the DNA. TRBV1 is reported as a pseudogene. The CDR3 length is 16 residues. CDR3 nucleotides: TGCACCCCCTACCCCCCGGGGTCGGCTGCCAAAAACATTCAGTACTTC. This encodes CTPYPPGSAAKNIQYF.

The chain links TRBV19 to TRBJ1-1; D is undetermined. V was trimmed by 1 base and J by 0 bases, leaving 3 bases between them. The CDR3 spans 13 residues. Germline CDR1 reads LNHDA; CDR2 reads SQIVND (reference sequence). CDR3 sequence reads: CASSIVMNTEAFF. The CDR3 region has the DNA TGTGCCAGTAGTATAGTCATGAACACTGAAGCTTTCTTT. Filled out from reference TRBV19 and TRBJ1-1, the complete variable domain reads DGGITQSPKYLFRKEGQNVTLSCEQNLNHDAMYWYRQDPGQGLRLIYYSQIVNDFQKGDIAEGYSVSREKKESFPLTVTSAQKNPTAFYLCASSIVMNTEAFFGQGTRLTVV.

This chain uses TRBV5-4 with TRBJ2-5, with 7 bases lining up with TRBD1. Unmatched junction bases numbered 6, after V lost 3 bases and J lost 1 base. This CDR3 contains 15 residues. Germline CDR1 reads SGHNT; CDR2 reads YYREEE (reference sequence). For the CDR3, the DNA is TGTGCCAGCAGCTGGAGTTCAGGGGGCCAAGAGACCCAGTACTTC. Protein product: CASSWSSGGQETQYF.

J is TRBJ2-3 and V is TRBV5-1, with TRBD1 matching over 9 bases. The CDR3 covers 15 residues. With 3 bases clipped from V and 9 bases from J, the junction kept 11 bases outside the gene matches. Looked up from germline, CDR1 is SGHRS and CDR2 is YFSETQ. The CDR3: CASSSGDEGQGTQYF. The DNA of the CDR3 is TGCGCCAGCAGCTCCGGGGACGAGGGACAGGGCACGCAGTATTTT. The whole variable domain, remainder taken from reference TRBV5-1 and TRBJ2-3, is KAGVTQTPRYLIKTRGQQVTLSCSPISGHRSVSWYQQTPGQGLQFLFEYFSETQRNKGNFPGRFSGRQFSNSRSEMNVSTLELGDSALYLCASSSGDEGQGTQYFGPGTRLTVL.

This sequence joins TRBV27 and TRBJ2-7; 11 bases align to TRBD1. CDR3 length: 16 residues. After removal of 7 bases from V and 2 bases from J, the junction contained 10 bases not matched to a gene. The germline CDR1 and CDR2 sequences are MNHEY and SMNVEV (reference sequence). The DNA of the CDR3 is TGTGCCAGCAAGTTAACGGGACAGGGGGGGGCCTACGAGCAGTACTTC. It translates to CASKLTGQGGAYEQYF.

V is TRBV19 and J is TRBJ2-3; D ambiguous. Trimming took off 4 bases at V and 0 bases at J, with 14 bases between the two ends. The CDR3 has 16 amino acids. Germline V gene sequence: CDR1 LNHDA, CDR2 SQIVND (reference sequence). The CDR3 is CASSNTKYTSTDTQYF. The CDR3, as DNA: TGTGCCAGTAGTAATACGAAGTATACTAGCACAGATACGCAGTATTTT.

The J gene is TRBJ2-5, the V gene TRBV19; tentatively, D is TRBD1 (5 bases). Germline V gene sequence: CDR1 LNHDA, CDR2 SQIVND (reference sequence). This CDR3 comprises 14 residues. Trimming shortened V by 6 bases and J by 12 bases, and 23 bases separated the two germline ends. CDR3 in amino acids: CASSLAGISRPEYF. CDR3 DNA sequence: TGTGCCAGTAGCCTCGCAGGGATTTCGCGCCCAGAGTACTTC.

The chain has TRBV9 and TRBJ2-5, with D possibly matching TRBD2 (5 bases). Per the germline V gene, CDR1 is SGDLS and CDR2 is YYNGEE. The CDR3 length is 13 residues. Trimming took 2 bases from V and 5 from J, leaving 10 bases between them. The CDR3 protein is CASSVGQRETQYF. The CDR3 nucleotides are TGTGCCAGCAGCGTTGGGCAGCGGGAGACCCAGTACTTC. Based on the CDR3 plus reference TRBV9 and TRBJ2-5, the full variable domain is DSGVTQTPKHLITATGQRVTLRCSPRSGDLSVYWYQQSLDQGLQFLIQYYNGEERAKGNILERFSAQQFPDLHSELNLSSLELGDSALYFCASSVGQRETQYFGPGTRLLVL.

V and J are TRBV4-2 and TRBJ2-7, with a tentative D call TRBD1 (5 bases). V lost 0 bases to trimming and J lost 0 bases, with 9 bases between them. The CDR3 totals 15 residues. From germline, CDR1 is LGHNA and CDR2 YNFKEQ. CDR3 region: CASSQESDSSYEQYF. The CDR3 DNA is TGTGCCAGCAGCCAAGAAAGCGACAGCTCCTACGAGCAGTACTTC.

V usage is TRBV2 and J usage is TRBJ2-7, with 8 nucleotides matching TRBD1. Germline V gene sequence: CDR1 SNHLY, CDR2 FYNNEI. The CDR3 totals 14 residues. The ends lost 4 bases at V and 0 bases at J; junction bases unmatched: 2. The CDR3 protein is CASSVGTGSYEQYF. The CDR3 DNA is TGTGCCAGCAGTGTCGGGACAGGCTCCTACGAGCAGTACTTC.

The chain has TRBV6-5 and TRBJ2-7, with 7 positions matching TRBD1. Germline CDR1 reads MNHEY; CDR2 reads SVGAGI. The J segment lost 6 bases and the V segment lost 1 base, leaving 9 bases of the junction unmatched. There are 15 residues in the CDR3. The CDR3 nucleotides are TGTGCCAGCAGTTACTTATCAGGGGGTTCCCTCGAGCAGTACTTC. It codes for CASSYLSGGSLEQYF.

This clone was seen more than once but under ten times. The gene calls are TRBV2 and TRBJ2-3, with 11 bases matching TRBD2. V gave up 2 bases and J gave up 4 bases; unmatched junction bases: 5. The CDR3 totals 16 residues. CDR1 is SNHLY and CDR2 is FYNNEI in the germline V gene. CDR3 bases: TGTGCCAGCAGTGAATCTAGCGGGGGGATCGCAGATACGCAGTATTTT. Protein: CASSESSGGIADTQYF.

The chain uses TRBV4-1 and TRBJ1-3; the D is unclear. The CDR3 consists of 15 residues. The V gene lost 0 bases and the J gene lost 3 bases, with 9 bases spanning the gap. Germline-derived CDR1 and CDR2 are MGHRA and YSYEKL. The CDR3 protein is CASSQESGFGNTIYF. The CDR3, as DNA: TGCGCCAGCAGCCAAGAATCCGGGTTTGGAAACACCATATATTTT.

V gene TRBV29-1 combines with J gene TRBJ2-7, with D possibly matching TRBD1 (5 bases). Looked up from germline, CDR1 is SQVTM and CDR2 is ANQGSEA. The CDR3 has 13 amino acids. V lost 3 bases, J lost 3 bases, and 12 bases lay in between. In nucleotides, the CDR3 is TGCAGCGTTGATTGGGGCCGTGGCTACGAGCAGTACTTC. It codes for CSVDWGRGYEQYF.

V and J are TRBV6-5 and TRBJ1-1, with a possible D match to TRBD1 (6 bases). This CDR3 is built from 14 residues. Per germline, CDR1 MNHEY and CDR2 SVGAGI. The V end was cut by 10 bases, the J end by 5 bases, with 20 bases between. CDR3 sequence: CATRPGTLGTEAFF. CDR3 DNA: TGTGCCACGAGACCCGGGACACTCGGGACTGAAGCTTTCTTT.

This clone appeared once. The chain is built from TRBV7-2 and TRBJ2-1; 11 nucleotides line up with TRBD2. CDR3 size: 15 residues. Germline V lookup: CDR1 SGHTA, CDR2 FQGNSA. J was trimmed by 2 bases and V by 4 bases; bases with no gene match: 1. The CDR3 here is CASSSGLAAYNEQFF. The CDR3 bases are TGTGCCAGCAGCTCGGGACTAGCGGCCTACAATGAGCAGTTCTTC.

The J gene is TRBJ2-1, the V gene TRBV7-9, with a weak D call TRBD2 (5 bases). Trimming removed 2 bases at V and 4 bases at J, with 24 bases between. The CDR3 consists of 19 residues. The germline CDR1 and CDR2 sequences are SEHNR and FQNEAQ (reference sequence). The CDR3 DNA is TGTGCCAGCAGCTTAAGCGCCGACCCCGGGGAATCCCCTTACAATGAGCAGTTCTTC. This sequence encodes CASSLSADPGESPYNEQFF.

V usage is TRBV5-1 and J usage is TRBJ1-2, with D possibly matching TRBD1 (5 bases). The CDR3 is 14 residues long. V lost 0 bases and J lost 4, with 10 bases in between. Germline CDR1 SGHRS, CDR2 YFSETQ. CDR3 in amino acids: CASSLAPGLYGYTF. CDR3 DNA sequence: TGCGCCAGCAGCTTGGCCCCGGGACTCTATGGCTACACCTTC.

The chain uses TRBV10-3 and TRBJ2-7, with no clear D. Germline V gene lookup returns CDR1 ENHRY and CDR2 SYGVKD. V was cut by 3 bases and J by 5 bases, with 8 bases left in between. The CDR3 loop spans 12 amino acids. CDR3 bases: TGTGCCATCAGTGATTTTACTAACGAGCAGTACTTC. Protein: CAISDFTNEQYF.

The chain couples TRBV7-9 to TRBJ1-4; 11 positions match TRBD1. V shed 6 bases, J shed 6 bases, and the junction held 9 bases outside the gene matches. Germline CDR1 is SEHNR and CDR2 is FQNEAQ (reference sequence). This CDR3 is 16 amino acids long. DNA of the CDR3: TGTGCCAGCAGTTCCGCCCCGGGACAGGGGGATGAAAAACTGTTTTTT. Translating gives CASSSAPGQGDEKLFF.

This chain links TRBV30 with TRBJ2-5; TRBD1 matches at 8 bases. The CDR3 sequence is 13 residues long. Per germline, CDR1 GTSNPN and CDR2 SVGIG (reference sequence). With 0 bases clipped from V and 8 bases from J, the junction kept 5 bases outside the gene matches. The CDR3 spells CAWSVLGTGTQYF. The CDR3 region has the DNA TGTGCCTGGAGTGTACTCGGGACAGGAACCCAGTACTTC.

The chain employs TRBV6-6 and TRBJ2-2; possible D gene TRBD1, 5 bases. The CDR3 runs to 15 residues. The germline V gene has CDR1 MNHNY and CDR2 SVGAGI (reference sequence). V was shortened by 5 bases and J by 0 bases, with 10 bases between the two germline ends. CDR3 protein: CASSQTGTNTGELFF. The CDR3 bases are TGTGCCAGCAGTCAAACAGGAACGAACACCGGGGAGCTGTTTTTT.

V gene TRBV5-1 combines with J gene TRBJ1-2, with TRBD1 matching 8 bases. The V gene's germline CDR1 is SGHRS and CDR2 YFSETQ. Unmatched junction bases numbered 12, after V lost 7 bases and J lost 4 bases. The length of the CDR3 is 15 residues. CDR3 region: CASRQGGQGTYGYTF. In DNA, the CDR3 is TGCGCCAGCCGTCAAGGTGGACAGGGAACCTATGGCTACACCTTC.

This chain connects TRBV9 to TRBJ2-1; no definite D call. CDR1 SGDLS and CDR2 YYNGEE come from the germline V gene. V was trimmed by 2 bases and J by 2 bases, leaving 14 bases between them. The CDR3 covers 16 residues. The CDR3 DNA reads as TGTGCCAGCAGCGTCACGCGTCGGGTGGCCTACAATGAGCAGTTCTTC. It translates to CASSVTRRVAYNEQFF.